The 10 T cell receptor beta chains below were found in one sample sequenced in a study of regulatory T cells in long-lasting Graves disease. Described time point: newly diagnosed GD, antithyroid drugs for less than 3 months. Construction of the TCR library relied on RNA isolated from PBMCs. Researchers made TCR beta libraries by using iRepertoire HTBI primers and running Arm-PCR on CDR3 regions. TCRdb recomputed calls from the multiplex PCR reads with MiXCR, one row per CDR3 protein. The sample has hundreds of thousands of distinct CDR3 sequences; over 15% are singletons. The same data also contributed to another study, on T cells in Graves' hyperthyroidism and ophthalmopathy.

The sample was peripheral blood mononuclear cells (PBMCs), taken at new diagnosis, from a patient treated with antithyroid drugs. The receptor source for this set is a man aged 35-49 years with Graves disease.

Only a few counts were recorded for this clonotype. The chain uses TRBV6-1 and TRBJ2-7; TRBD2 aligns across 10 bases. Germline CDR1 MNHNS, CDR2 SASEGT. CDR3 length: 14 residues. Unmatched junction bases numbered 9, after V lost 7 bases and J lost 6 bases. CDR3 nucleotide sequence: TGTGCCAGCAAAGAACTAGCGGGGCCCTGCGAGCAGTACTTC. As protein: CASKELAGPCEQYF.

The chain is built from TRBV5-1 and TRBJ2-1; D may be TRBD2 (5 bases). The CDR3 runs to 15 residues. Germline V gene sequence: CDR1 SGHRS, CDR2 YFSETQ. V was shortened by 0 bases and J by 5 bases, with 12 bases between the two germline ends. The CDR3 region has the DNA TGCGCCAGCAGCTTGGGTGGGAGAGAAAACAATGAGCAGTTCTTC. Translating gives CASSLGGRENNEQFF.

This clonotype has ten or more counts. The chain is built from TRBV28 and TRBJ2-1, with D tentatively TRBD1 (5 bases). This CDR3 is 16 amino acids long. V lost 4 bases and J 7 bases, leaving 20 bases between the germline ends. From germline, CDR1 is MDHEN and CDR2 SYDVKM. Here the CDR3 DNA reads TGTGCCAGCAGTTCTGACCCCCCCCGACAGACGAATGAGCAGTTCTTC. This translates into CASSSDPPRQTNEQFF.

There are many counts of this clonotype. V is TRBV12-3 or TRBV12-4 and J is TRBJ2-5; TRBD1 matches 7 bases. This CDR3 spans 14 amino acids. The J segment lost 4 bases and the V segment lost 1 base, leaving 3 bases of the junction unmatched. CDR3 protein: CASSLEYRGETQYF. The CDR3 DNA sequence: TGTGCCAGCAGTTTAGAGTACAGGGGAGAGACCCAGTACTTC.

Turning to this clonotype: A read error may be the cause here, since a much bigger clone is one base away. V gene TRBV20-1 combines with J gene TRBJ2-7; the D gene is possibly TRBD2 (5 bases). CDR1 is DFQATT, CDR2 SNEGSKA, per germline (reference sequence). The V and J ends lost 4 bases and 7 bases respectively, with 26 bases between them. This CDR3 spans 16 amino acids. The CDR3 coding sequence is TGCAGTGCTAACCCACGGGAACGGGCCACCTACAATGAGCAGTACTTC. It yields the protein CSANPRERATYNEQYF.

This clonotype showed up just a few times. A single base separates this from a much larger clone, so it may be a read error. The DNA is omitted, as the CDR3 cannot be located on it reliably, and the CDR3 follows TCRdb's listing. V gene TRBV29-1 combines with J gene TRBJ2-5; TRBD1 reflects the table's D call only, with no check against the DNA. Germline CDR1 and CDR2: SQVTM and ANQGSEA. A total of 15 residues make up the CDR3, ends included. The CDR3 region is CSVGRGTGGGETQHF.

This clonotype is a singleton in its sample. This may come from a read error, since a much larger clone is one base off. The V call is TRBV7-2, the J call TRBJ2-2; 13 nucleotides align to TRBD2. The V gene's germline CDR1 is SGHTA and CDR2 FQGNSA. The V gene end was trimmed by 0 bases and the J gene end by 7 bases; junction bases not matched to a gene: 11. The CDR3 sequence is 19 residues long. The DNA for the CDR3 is TGTGCCAGCAGCTTAGCACGCCCAAGACTAGCGGGGGGCCTCGGGGAGCTGTTTTTT. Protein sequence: CASSLARPRLAGGLGELFF. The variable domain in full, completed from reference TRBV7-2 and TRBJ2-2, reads GAGVSQSPSNKVTEKGKDVELRCDPISGHTALYWYRQSLGQGLEFLIYFQGNSAPDKSGLPSDRFSAERTGGSVSTLTIQRTQQEDSAVYLCASSLARPRLAGGLGELFFGEGSRLTVL.

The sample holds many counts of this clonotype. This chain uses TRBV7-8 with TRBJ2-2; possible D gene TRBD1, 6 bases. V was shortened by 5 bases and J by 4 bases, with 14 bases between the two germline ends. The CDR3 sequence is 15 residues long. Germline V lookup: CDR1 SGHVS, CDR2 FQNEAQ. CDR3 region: CASSQRGQLTGELFF. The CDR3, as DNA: TGTGCCAGCAGCCAGAGGGGACAACTCACCGGGGAGCTGTTTTTT.

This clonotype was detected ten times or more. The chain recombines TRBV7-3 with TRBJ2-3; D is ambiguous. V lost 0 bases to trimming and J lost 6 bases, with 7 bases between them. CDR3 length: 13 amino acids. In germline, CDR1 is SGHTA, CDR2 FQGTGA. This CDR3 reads CASSLTNGDTQYF. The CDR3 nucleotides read TGTGCCAGCAGCTTAACTAATGGCGATACGCAGTATTTT.

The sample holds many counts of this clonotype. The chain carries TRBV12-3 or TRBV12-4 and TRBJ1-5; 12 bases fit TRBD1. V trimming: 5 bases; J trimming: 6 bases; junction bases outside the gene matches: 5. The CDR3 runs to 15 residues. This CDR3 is CASSRGQGASQPQHF. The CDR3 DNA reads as TGTGCCAGCAGTCGGGGACAGGGGGCCAGTCAGCCCCAGCATTTT.